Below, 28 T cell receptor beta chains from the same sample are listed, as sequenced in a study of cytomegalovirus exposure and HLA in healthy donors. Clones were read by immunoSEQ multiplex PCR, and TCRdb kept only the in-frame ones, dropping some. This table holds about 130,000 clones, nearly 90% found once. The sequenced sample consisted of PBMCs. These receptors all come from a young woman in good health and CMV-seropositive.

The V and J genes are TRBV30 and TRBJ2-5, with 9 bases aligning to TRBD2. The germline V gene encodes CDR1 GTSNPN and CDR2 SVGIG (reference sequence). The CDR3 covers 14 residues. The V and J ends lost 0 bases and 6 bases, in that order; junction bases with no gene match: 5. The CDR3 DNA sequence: TGTGCCTGGAGTGTAGGCCTAGCGGGGAAGACCCAGTACTTC. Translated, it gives CAWSVGLAGKTQYF.

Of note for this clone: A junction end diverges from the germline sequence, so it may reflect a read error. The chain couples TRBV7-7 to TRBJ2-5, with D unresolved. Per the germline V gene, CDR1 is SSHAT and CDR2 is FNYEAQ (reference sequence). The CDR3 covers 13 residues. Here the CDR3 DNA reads TGTGCTAGCAGCTTGGTAGTGGGCGAGACCCAGTACTTC. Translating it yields CASSLVVGETQYF.

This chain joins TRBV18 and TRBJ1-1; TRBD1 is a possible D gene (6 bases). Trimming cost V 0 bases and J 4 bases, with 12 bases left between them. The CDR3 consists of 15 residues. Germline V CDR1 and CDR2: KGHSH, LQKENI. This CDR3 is CASSPPRGASTEAFF. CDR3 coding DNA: TGTGCCAGCTCACCACCGCGGGGGGCAAGCACTGAAGCTTTCTTT.

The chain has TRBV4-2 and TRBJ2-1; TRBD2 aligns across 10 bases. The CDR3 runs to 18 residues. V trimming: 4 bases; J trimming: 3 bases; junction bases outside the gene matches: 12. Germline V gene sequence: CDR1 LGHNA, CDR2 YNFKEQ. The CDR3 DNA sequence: TGTGCCAGCAGCCCAGCCCTCGGCCTAGCGGGGGACTACAATGAGCAGTTCTTC. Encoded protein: CASSPALGLAGDYNEQFF.

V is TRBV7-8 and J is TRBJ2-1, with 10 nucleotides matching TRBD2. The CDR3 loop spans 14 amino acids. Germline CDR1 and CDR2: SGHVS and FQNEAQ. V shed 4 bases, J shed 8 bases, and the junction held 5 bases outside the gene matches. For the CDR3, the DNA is TGTGCCAGCAGCTCGAGCGGGGGGGCTCATGAGCAGTTCTTC. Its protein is CASSSSGGAHEQFF.

The CDR3 nucleotides read TGTGCCAGCAGTTACTCGAAACAGGGTGGAGCTGAAGCTTTCTTT. It codes for CASSYSKQGGAEAFF. The genes are TRBV6-5 and TRBJ1-1; D may be TRBD1 (6 bases). V dropped 0 bases and J dropped 6 bases, with 14 bases sitting between them. Germline lookup yields CDR1 MNHEY and CDR2 SVGAGI. CDR3 size: 15 residues.

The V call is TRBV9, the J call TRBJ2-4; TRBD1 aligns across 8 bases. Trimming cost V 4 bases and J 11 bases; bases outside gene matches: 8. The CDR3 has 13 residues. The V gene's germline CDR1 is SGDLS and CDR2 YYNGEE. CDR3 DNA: TGTGCCAGCAGCCCCCAGGACAGGGACGTTCAGTACTTC. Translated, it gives CASSPQDRDVQYF.

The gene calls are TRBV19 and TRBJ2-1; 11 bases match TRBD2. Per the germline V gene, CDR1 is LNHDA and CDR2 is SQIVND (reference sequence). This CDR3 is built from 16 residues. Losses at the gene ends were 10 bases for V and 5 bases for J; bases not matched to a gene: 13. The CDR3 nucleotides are TGTGCCATCAGAGCTAGCGGGGGGCCGATGGACAATGAGCAGTTCTTC. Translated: CAIRASGGPMDNEQFF.

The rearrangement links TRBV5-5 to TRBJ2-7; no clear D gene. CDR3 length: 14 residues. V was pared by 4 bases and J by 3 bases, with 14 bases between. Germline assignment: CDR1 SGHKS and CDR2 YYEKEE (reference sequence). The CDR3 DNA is TGTGCCAGCAGCCCCTATCTACGAGGCTACGAGCAGTACTTC. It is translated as CASSPYLRGYEQYF.

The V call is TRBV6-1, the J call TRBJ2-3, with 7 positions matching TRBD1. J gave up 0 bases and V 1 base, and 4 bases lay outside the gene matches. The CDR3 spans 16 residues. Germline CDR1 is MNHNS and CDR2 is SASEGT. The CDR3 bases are TGTGCCAGCAGTGAAGTCCCGGGACAGAGCACAGATACGCAGTATTTT. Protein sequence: CASSEVPGQSTDTQYF.

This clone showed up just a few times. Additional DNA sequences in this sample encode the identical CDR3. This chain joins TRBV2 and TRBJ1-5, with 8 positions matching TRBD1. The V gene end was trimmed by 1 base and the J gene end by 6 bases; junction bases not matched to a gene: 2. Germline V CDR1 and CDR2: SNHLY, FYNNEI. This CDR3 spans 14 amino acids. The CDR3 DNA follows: TGTGCCAGCAGTGAAGGGGACAGGCGTCAGCCCCAGCATTTT. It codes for CASSEGDRRQPQHF. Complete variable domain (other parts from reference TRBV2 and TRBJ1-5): EPEVTQTPSHQVTQMGQEVILRCVPISNHLYFYWYRQILGQKVEFLVSFYNNEISEKSEIFDDQFSVERPDGSNFTLKIRSTKLEDSAMYFCASSEGDRRQPQHFGDGTRLSIL.

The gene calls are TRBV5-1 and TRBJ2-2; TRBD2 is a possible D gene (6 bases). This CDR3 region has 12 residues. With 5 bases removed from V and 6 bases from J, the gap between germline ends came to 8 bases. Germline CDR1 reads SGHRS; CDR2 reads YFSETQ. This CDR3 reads CASRGRPGELFF. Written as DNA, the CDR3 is TGCGCCAGCAGGGGGAGGCCCGGGGAGCTGTTTTTT.

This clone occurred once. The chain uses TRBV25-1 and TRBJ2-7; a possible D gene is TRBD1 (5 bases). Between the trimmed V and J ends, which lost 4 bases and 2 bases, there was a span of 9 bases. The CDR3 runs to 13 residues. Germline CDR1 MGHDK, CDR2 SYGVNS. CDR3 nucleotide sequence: TGTGCCAGCAGTGCTCAGGGTGCCTACGAGCAGTACTTC. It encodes CASSAQGAYEQYF.

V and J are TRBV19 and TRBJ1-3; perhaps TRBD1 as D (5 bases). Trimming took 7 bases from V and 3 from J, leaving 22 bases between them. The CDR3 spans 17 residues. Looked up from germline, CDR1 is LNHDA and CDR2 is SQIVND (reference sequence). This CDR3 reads CASTPTVGQAFGNTIYF. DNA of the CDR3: TGTGCCAGTACCCCGACGGTGGGGCAGGCGTTTGGAAACACCATATATTTT.

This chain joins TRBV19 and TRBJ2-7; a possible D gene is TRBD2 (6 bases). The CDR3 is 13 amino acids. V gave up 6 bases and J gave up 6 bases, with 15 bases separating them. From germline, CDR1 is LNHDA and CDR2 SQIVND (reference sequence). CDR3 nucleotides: TGTGCCAGTAGCGGAGGGTTCGGAAGCGAGCAGTACTTC. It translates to CASSGGFGSEQYF.

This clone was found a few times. CDR3 protein: CASSETTGWTDTQYF. CDR3 in DNA: TGTGCCAGCAGTGAAACTACGGGGTGGACAGATACGCAGTATTTT. This sequence joins TRBV6-1 and TRBJ2-3, with a weak D call TRBD2 (5 bases). Per germline, CDR1 MNHNS and CDR2 SASEGT. Trimming removed 2 bases at V and 3 bases at J, with 12 bases between. CDR3 size: 15 residues.

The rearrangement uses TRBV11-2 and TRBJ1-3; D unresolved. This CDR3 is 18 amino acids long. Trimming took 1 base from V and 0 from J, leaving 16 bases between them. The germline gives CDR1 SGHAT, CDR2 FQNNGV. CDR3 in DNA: TGTGCCAGCAGCTTAGGGAAGGCCAGGAATCGCTCTGGAAACACCATATATTTT. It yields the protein CASSLGKARNRSGNTIYF.

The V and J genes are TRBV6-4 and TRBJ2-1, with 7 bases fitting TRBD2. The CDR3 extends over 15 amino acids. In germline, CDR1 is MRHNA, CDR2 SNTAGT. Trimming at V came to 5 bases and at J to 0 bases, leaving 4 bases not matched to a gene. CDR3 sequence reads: CASSPSGSSYNEQFF. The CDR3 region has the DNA TGTGCCAGCAGTCCTAGCGGAAGCTCCTACAATGAGCAGTTCTTC.

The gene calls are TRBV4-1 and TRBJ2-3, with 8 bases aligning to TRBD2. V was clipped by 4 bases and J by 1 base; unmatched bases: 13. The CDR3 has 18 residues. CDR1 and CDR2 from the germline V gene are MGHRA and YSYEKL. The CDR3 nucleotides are TGCGCCAGCAGCCCCGGTGCCCAGCGGGGGCTTCGCACAGATACGCAGTATTTT. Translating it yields CASSPGAQRGLRTDTQYF.

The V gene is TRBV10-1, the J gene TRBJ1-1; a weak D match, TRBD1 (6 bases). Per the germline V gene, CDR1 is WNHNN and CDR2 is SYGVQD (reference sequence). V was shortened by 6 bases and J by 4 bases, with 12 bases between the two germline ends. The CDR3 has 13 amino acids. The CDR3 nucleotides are TGCGCCAGCAGCTTAGGGGGTCGCACTGAAGCTTTCTTT. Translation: CASSLGGRTEAFF.

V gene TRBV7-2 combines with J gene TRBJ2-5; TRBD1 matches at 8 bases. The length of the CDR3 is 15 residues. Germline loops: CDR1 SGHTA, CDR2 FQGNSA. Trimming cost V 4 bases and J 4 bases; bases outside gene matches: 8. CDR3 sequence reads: CASSSPARGRETQYF. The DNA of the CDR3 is TGTGCCAGCAGCTCCCCCGCCAGGGGGCGAGAGACCCAGTACTTC.

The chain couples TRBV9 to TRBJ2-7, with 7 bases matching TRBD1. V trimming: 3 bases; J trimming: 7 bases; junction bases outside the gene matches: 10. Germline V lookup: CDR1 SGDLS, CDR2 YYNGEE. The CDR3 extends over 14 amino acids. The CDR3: CASSGTTGVGEQYF. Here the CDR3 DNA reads TGTGCCAGCAGCGGAACAACAGGGGTGGGAGAGCAGTACTTC.

CDR3 protein: CASSRGTGAVMYEQYF. The CDR3 coding sequence is TGCGCCAGCAGCCGTGGGACAGGGGCAGTAATGTACGAGCAGTACTTC. The gene calls are TRBV10-2 and TRBJ2-7; 10 nucleotides line up with TRBD1. Looked up from germline, CDR1 is WSHSY and CDR2 is SAAADI. This CDR3 spans 16 amino acids. The V gene end was trimmed by 6 bases and the J gene end by 4 bases; junction bases not matched to a gene: 12.

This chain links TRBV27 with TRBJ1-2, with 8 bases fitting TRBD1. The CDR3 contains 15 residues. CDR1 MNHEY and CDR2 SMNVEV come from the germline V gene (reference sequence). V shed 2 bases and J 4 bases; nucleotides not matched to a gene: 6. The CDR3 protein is CASSLRGTGGYGYTF. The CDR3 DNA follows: TGTGCCAGCAGTTTAAGGGGAACAGGGGGCTATGGCTACACCTTC.

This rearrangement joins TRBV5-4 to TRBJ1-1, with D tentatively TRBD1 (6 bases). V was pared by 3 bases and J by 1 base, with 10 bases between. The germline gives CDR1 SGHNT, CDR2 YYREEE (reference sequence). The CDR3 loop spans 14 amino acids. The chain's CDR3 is CASSWGGGNTEAFF. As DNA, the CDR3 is TGTGCCAGCAGCTGGGGAGGGGGGAACACTGAAGCTTTCTTT.

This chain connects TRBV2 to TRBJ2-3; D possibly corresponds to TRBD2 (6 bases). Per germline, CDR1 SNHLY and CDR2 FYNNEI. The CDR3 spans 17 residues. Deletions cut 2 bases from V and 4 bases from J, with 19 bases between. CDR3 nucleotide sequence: TGTGCCAGCAGTGAAATCGTGGCAGGCGGCGGGGCAGATACGCAGTATTTT. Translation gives CASSEIVAGGGADTQYF.

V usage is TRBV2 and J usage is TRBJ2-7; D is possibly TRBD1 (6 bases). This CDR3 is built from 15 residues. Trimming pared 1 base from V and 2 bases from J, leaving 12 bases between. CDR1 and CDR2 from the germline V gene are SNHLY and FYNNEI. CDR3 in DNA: TGTGCCAGCAGTGAAGAGATGGGGGCGGCCTACGAGCAGTACTTC. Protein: CASSEEMGAAYEQYF.

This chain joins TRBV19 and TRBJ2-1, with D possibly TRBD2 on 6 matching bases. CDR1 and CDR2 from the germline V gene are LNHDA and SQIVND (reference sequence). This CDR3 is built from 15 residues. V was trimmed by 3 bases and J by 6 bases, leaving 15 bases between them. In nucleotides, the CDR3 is TGTGCCAGTAGTATCGGGCAGGGAGGTTTCAATGAGCAGTTCTTC. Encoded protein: CASSIGQGGFNEQFF. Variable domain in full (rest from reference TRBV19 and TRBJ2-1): DGGITQSPKYLFRKEGQNVTLSCEQNLNHDAMYWYRQDPGQGLRLIYYSQIVNDFQKGDIAEGYSVSREKKESFPLTVTSAQKNPTAFYLCASSIGQGGFNEQFFGPGTRLTVL.